This TCR beta chain was retrieved from a study of human T cells and chemical hapten exposure. About the study: Sensitizing treatment utilized 2% DPC over a 2 cm by 2 cm portion of upper inner arm skin. Study results and limitations: The number of TCRs above 1 in 1000 frequency did not change after DPC sensitization.

This clonotype occurred many times. No antigen is known for it. The germline gives CDR1 LNHNV, CDR2 YYDKDF (reference sequence). Trimming took off 5 bases at V and 2 bases at J, with 10 bases between the two ends. The CDR3 spans 15 residues. Via MiXCR, TCRdb re-called the RACE reads, giving one row per CDR3 protein. The sample holds around 380,000 distinct CDR3 sequences, about 5% seen once. Regarding time point: pre-sensitization, week 0. Treatment of the sample: therapeutic diphenylcyclopropenone sensitization with weekly scalp DPC. The V call is TRBV15, the J call TRBJ2-6; TRBD2 might be the D (5 bases). This TCR came from a woman between 18 and 30 years old with alopecia areata. Some clones in this sample may be carry-over from other donors' samples. Sample: whole blood, taken in connection with sensitization to the hapten diphenylcyclopropenone (DPC). In DNA, the CDR3 is TGTGCCACCAGCGGAGCGACTACTGGGGCCAACGTCCTGACTTTC. Translated: CATSGATTGANVLTF. Variable domain in full (rest from reference TRBV15 and TRBJ2-6): DAMVIQNPRYQVTQFGKPVTLSCSQTLNHNVMYWYQQKSSQAPKLLFHYYDKDFNNEADTPDNFQSRRPNTSFCFLDIRSPGLGDTAMYLCATSGATTGANVLTFGAGSRLTVL.